Following are 2 T cell receptor beta chains from one sample sequenced in a study of cytomegalovirus exposure and HLA in healthy donors. Researchers ran the PCR with 60 Vbeta and 13 Jbeta primers. Some clones are missing from TCRdb's copy, which holds only in-frame ones; the method was immunoSEQ multiplex PCR. The sample has tens of thousands of clones, roughly 60% seen once. The sample comprised PBMCs. These TCRs come from a woman aged 45-65 years in good health and CMV-seropositive.

The chain combines TRBV11-2 with TRBJ1-5, with 9 bases identical to TRBD1. The germline gives CDR1 SGHAT, CDR2 FQNNGV. This CDR3 is 14 amino acids long. The trim removed 5 bases at V and 5 bases at J, leaving 4 bases unmatched. CDR3 region: CASSQRTGDQPQHF. In DNA form, the CDR3 reads TGTGCCAGCAGCCAACGGACAGGGGATCAGCCCCAGCATTTT.

The CDR3 reads CASSFTGGTEAFF. CDR3 sequence (DNA): TGTGCCAGCAGCTTTACAGGGGGCACTGAAGCTTTCTTT. This chain uses TRBV7-9 with TRBJ1-1, with 8 bases aligning to TRBD1. CDR1 is SEHNR, CDR2 FQNEAQ, per germline (reference sequence). The CDR3 runs to 13 residues. Germline trimming cut 3 bases from V and 4 bases from J; bases unmatched to any gene: 1.